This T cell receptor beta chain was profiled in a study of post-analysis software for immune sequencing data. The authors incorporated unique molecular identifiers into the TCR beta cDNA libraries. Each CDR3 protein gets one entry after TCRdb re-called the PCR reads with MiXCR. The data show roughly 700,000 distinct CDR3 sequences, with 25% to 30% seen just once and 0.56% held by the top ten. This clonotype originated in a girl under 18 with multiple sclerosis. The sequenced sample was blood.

The CDR3 here is CSADGSSGSPSGQYF. The CDR3 DNA sequence: TGCAGTGCTGACGGTTCCAGCGGGAGCCCCTCCGGGCAGTATTTT. This chain joins TRBV20-1 and TRBJ2-3; 8 positions agree with TRBD2. Germline CDR1 reads DFQATT; CDR2 reads SNEGSKA (reference sequence). V lost 5 bases to trimming and J lost 11 bases; unmatched junction nucleotides: 18. There are 15 residues in the CDR3.